The 19 T cell receptor beta chains reported below all come from one sample, sequenced in a study of radiotherapy plus CTLA-4 blockade in lung cancer. Repertoires were generated with immunoSEQ multiplex PCR, while TCRdb's copy carries only in-frame clones and drops some. The sample lists tens of thousands of clones; about two thirds were seen once. The specimen was peripheral blood, collected from a patient treated with radiotherapy plus ipilimumab. The receptors stem from a human donor with non-small cell lung cancer that progressed on radiotherapy plus ipilimumab.

The chain is built from TRBV6-5 and TRBJ2-1; D may be TRBD1 (5 bases). Trimming cost V 2 bases and J 3 bases, with 5 bases left between them. Germline V CDR1 and CDR2: MNHEY, SVGAGI. The CDR3 extends over 13 amino acids. The CDR3 nucleotides are TGTGCCAGCAGTTACGACAGCTACAATGAGCAGTTCTTC. It encodes CASSYDSYNEQFF.

The chain combines TRBV4-1 with TRBJ2-7, with 7 bases aligning to TRBD1. Trimming at V came to 8 bases and at J to 4 bases, leaving 11 bases not matched to a gene. The CDR3 consists of 14 residues. Germline V gene lookup returns CDR1 MGHRA and CDR2 YSYEKL. The DNA of the CDR3 is TGCGCCAGCGCCGACGCACAGGGGTCATACGAGCAGTACTTC. Amino acids: CASADAQGSYEQYF.

Only a few counts were recorded for this clone. The rearrangement uses TRBV5-4 and TRBJ1-1; 12 positions agree with TRBD1. CDR3 length equals 15 residues. V lost 6 bases, J lost 2 bases, and 5 bases stayed unmatched. Germline CDR1 SGHNT, CDR2 YYREEE (reference sequence). This chain's CDR3 is CASNPGQGANTEAFF. The CDR3 region has the DNA TGTGCCAGCAACCCGGGACAGGGGGCAAACACTGAAGCTTTCTTT.

The rearrangement links TRBV19 to TRBJ1-5; D is perhaps TRBD1 (6 bases). V was pared by 5 bases and J by 4 bases, with 12 bases between. Germline V gene data show CDR1 as LNHDA and CDR2 as SQIVND (reference sequence). CDR3 length equals 14 residues. The CDR3 protein is CASSPLTGNQPQHF. Written as DNA, the CDR3 is TGTGCCAGTAGTCCCCTGACAGGTAATCAGCCCCAGCATTTT.

The chain is built from TRBV20-1 and TRBJ1-2, with D hard to call. The CDR3 contains 11 residues. Germline-derived CDR1 and CDR2 are DFQATT and SNEGSKA (reference sequence). V gave up 3 bases and J gave up 6 bases, with 8 bases separating them. This CDR3 reads CSASSGHGYTF. The CDR3, as DNA: TGCAGTGCTAGTAGCGGTCATGGCTACACCTTC.

The rearrangement links TRBV15 to TRBJ2-2, with no clear D. Trimming left V 0 bases short and J 1 base short, with 12 bases between. This CDR3 has 17 residues. The germline gives CDR1 LNHNV, CDR2 YYDKDF (reference sequence). As DNA, the CDR3 is TGTGCCACCAGCAGAGACGTGGCCAGCAGGAACACCGGGGAGCTGTTTTTT. Translation: CATSRDVASRNTGELFF. Full variable domain (outside the CDR3, taken from reference TRBV15 and TRBJ2-2): DAMVIQNPRYQVTQFGKPVTLSCSQTLNHNVMYWYQQKSSQAPKLLFHYYDKDFNNEADTPDNFQSRRPNTSFCFLDIRSPGLGDTAMYLCATSRDVASRNTGELFFGEGSRLTVL.

In this sample, this clone turned up a few times. This chain uses TRBV4-1 with TRBJ1-6; 7 bases agree with TRBD1. The V gene end was trimmed by 0 bases and the J gene end by 10 bases; junction bases not matched to a gene: 3. CDR1 MGHRA and CDR2 YSYEKL come from the germline V gene. This CDR3 is built from 14 residues. The CDR3 DNA is TGCGCCAGCAGCCAAGAAGGGGGCGGCTCACCCCTCCACTTT. Translating gives CASSQEGGGSPLHF.

This clone was seen only a few times. V gene TRBV28 combines with J gene TRBJ1-4; D is ambiguous. The CDR3 sequence is 16 residues long. Trimming took off 1 base at V and 7 bases at J, with 16 bases between the two ends. Germline assignment: CDR1 MDHEN and CDR2 SYDVKM. The CDR3 loop is CASSLLGREGLEKLFF. The CDR3 region has the DNA TGTGCCAGCAGTTTATTGGGCCGGGAAGGGCTTGAAAAACTGTTTTTT. The full variable domain, rest sourced from reference TRBV28 and TRBJ1-4, is DVKVTQSSRYLVKRTGEKVFLECVQDMDHENMFWYRQDPGLGLRLIYFSYDVKMKEKGDIPEGYSVSREKKERFSLILESASTNQTSMYLCASSLLGREGLEKLFFGSGTQLSVL.

This chain uses TRBV4-1 with TRBJ2-4; 16 bases line up with TRBD2. Trimming removed 0 bases from V and 10 bases from J; junction bases left unmatched: 3. Germline V lookup: CDR1 MGHRA, CDR2 YSYEKL. The CDR3 is 16 residues long. CDR3 sequence: CASSQDRGLAGGIQYF. The CDR3 DNA is TGCGCCAGCAGCCAAGATAGGGGACTAGCGGGAGGGATTCAGTACTTC.

The chain couples TRBV7-9 to TRBJ2-3; 8 positions match TRBD1. Trimming at V came to 5 bases and at J to 1 base, leaving 8 bases not matched to a gene. The CDR3 runs to 16 residues. Germline lookup yields CDR1 SEHNR and CDR2 FQNEAQ (reference sequence). CDR3 DNA sequence: TGTGCCAGCAGCATCTTGGACAGGGCGGGCACAGATACGCAGTATTTT. It is translated as CASSILDRAGTDTQYF.

The chain is built from TRBV6-5 and TRBJ2-7; D remains unclear. The CDR3 is 12 residues long. Trimming left V 2 bases short and J 3 bases short, with 5 bases between. The V gene's germline CDR1 is MNHEY and CDR2 SVGAGI. The DNA of the CDR3 is TGTGCCAGCAGTTACCATGACTACGAGCAGTACTTC. This sequence encodes CASSYHDYEQYF.

This chain joins TRBV4-3 and TRBJ2-5, with 8 bases fitting TRBD1. Trimming at V came to 1 base and at J to 2 bases, leaving 3 bases not matched to a gene. Germline loops: CDR1 LGHNA, CDR2 YSLEER. The CDR3 loop spans 15 amino acids. CDR3 nucleotides: TGCGCCAGCAGCCAAGGGCAGGGGGCTCAAGAGACCCAGTACTTC. It encodes CASSQGQGAQETQYF.

The count of this clone is one. The V call is TRBV7-6, the J call TRBJ2-1; 7 positions agree with TRBD1. After removal of 2 bases from V and 9 bases from J, the junction contained 1 base not matched to a gene. CDR3 length equals 12 residues. The germline V gene has CDR1 SGHVS and CDR2 FNYEAQ. CDR3 bases: TGTGCCAGCAGCTTAACAGGGGCTGAGCAGTTCTTC. Its translation is CASSLTGAEQFF.

The V call is TRBV18, the J call TRBJ1-1, with a possible D match to TRBD1 (6 bases). V lost 2 bases, J lost 4 bases, and 11 bases lay in between. This CDR3 spans 14 amino acids. In germline, CDR1 is KGHSH, CDR2 LQKENI. The CDR3 is CASSPSGARTEAFF. The CDR3 DNA reads as TGTGCCAGCTCACCATCAGGGGCTCGCACTGAAGCTTTCTTT.

This clone appeared a few times. The rearrangement uses TRBV19 and TRBJ2-2; 9 bases are shared with TRBD1. There are 15 residues in the CDR3. CDR1 and CDR2 (germline): LNHDA, SQIVND (reference sequence). V was pared by 9 bases and J by 8 bases, with 13 bases of the junction left unmatched. The CDR3 loop reads CASTLRDRERGELFF. The DNA for the CDR3 is TGTGCCAGCACTCTTCGGGACAGGGAAAGAGGGGAGCTGTTTTTT.

V is TRBV29-1 and J is TRBJ1-1; TRBD1 agrees at 7 bases. The junction had 11 bases not matched to a gene; V was cut back by 7 bases and J by 6 bases. The CDR3 runs to 13 residues. Germline V gene sequence: CDR1 SQVTM, CDR2 ANQGSEA. CDR3: CSGRGGGEAEAFF. CDR3 DNA sequence: TGCAGCGGGAGAGGGGGCGGAGAGGCTGAAGCTTTCTTT.

The chain is built from TRBV7-2 and TRBJ2-1, with D possibly TRBD2 on 6 matching bases. This CDR3 is 13 amino acids long. Trimming stripped 8 bases from V and 0 bases from J, with 8 bases between. Germline CDR1 and CDR2: SGHTA and FQGNSA. The CDR3 sequence is CASAGTSYNEQFF. CDR3 DNA: TGTGCCAGCGCGGGGACCTCCTACAATGAGCAGTTCTTC.

The V call is TRBV28, the J call TRBJ1-5, with D possibly being TRBD1 (5 bases). Germline CDR1 is MDHEN and CDR2 is SYDVKM. This CDR3 is built from 11 residues. The ends were cut back, 2 bases at V and 11 bases at J, with 7 bases in the middle. In nucleotides, the CDR3 is TGTGCCAGCAGTTTAGGGGGAGCCCAGCATTTT. Protein: CASSLGGAQHF. Combining the CDR3 with reference TRBV28 and TRBJ1-5 gives the whole variable domain DVKVTQSSRYLVKRTGEKVFLECVQDMDHENMFWYRQDPGLGLRLIYFSYDVKMKEKGDIPEGYSVSREKKERFSLILESASTNQTSMYLCASSLGGAQHFGDGTRLSIL.

This chain joins TRBV19 and TRBJ2-7, with D uncertain. With 1 base removed from V and 0 bases from J, the gap between germline ends came to 4 bases. The CDR3 runs to 13 residues. Germline CDR1 LNHDA, CDR2 SQIVND (reference sequence). CDR3 loop: CASSIGYSYEQYF. CDR3 bases: TGTGCCAGTAGTATAGGCTACTCCTACGAGCAGTACTTC. Full variable domain (missing parts from reference TRBV19 and TRBJ2-7): DGGITQSPKYLFRKEGQNVTLSCEQNLNHDAMYWYRQDPGQGLRLIYYSQIVNDFQKGDIAEGYSVSREKKESFPLTVTSAQKNPTAFYLCASSIGYSYEQYFGPGTRLTVT.